This T cell receptor (beta chain) came from a study of Tregs in tolerant kidney transplant recipients. Sequenced by immunoSEQ multiplex PCR; TCRdb stores in-frame clones only, minus some. Recorded for this sample: tens of thousands of clones. Germline CDR1 is MRHNA and CDR2 is SNTAGT. V was shortened by 5 bases and J by 6 bases, with 16 bases between the two germline ends. This CDR3 comprises 14 residues. Remarks on this clone: The CDR3 goes on 3 residues after the read ends, and that part is filled in from the germline J gene.

This specimen consisted of CD4+ T cells from blood, obtained before the transplant. The gene calls are TRBV6-4 and TRBJ1-1; tentatively, D is TRBD1 (6 bases). The TCR was taken from a human donor who received a combined kidney and bone marrow transplant. CDR3 in amino acids: CASSRTVRAPEAFF. CDR3 DNA, as far as it was read: TGTGCCAGCAGTCGGACAGTAAGGGCGCCTGAA.